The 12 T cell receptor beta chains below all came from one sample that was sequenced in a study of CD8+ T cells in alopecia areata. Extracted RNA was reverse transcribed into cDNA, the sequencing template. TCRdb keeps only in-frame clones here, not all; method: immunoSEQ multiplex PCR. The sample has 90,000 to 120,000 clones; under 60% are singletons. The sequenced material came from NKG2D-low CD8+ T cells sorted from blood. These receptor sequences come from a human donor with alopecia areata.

The DNA for the CDR3 is TGTGCCAGCAGACGGGGCGTAGTCCAGTACTTC. Amino acid sequence: CASRRGVVQYF. The gene calls are TRBV25-1 and TRBJ2-7, with D perhaps being TRBD1 or TRBD2 (5 bases each). CDR1 MGHDK and CDR2 SYGVNS come from the germline V gene. V was clipped by 6 bases and J by 10 bases, with 13 bases between them. CDR3 size: 11 residues.

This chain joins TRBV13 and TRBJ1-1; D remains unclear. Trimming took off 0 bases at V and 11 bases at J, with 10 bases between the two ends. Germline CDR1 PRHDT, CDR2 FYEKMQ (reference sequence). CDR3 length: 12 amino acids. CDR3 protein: CASSLGKGQAFF. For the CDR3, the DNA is TGTGCCAGCAGCTTAGGGAAAGGGCAGGCTTTCTTT.

In nucleotides, the CDR3 is TGTGCCAGCAGCTCCTTGAGTAGCGGAGGGGACGAGCAGTACTTC. Amino acids: CASSSLSSGGDEQYF. This rearrangement joins TRBV5-6 to TRBJ2-7, with D tentatively TRBD2 (6 bases). This CDR3 is built from 15 residues. The V end lost 3 bases, the J end lost 5 bases, and 18 bases lay between the germline ends. Per germline, CDR1 SGHDT and CDR2 YYEEEE.

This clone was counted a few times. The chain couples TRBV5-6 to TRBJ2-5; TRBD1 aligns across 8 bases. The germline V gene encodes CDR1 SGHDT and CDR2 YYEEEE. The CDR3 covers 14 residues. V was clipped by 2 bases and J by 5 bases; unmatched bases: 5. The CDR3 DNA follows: TGTGCCAGCAGCTTAAGGACAGGGTGGGAGACCCAGTACTTC. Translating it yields CASSLRTGWETQYF.

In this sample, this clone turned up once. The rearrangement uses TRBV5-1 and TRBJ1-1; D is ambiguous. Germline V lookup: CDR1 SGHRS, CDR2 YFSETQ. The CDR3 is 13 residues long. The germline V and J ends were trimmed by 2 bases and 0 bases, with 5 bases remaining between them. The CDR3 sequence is CASSLYLNTEAFF. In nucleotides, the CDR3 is TGCGCCAGCAGCTTATACCTGAACACTGAAGCTTTCTTT.

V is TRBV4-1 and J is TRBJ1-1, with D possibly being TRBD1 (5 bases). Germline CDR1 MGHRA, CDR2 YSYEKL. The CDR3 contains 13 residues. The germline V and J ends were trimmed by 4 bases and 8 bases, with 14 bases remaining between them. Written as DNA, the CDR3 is TGCGCCAGCAGCCTAAAAGAGGGGCAAGAAGCTTTCTTT. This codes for CASSLKEGQEAFF.

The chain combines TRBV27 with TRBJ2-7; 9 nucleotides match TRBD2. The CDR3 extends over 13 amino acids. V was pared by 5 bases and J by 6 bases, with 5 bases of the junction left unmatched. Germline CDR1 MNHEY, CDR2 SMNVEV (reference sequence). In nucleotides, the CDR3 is TGTGCCAGCAGTGTCGCGGGGGGGTTCGAGCAGTACTTC. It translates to CASSVAGGFEQYF.

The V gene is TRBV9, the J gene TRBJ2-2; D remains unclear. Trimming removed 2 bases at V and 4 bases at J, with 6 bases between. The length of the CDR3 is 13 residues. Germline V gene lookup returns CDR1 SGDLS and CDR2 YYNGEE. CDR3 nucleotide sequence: TGTGCCAGCAGCGTTGAAGGCACCGGGGAGCTGTTTTTT. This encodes CASSVEGTGELFF.

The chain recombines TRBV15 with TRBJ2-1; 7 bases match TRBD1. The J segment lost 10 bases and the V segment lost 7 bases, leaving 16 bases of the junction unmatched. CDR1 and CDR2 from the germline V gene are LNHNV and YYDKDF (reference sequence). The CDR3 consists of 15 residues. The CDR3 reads CATTDPGTARMEQFF. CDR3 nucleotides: TGTGCCACCACAGACCCCGGGACAGCCCGTATGGAGCAGTTCTTC. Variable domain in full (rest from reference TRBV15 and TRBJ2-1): DAMVIQNPRYQVTQFGKPVTLSCSQTLNHNVMYWYQQKSSQAPKLLFHYYDKDFNNEADTPDNFQSRRPNTSFCFLDIRSPGLGDTAMYLCATTDPGTARMEQFFGPGTRLTVL.

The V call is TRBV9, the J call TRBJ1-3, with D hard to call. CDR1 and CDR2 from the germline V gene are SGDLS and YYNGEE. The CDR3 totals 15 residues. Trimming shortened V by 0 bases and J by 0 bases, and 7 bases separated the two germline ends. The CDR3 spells CASSVGTSSGNTIYF. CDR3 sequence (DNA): TGTGCCAGCAGCGTAGGGACTAGCTCTGGAAACACCATATATTTT.

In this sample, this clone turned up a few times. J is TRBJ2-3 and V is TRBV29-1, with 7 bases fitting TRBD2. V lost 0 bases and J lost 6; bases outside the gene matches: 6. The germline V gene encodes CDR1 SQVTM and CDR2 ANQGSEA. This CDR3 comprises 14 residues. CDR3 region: CSVEDRGRGDTQYF. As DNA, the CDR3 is TGCAGCGTTGAAGATCGCGGGAGAGGGGATACGCAGTATTTT.

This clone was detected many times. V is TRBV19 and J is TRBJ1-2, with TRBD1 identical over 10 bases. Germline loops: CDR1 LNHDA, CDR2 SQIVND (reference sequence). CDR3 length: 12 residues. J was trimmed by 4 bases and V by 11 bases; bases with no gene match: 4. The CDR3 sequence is CAADRGGYGYTF. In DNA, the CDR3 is TGTGCCGCGGACAGGGGGGGCTATGGCTACACCTTC.